The clone carrying this T cell receptor (beta chain) appeared many times. Its antigen remains unknown. V was cut by 8 bases and J by 1 base, with 5 bases left in between. The germline V gene encodes CDR1 MNHNS and CDR2 SASEGT. The CDR3 totals 11 residues. Sequenced by immunoSEQ multiplex PCR; TCRdb stores in-frame clones only, minus some. The specimen has about 36,000 clones, none found just once. The data were taken from a study of T cells after posttransplantation cyclophosphamide. Study outcomes and limitations: TRB overlap between skin or GI tissue T cells and blood was limited. After PTCy, TRB diversity resembled that of CNI/methotrexate controls.

The sequencing input was PBMCs. The chain combines TRBV6-1 with TRBJ1-1; no clear D gene. The sequence derives from a girl between 10 and 17 years old in good health, CMV-negative, and a related stem cell transplant donor. The DNA for the CDR3 is TGTGCCAGCTTTCAGAACACTGAAGCTTTCTTT. The encoded protein is CASFQNTEAFF.